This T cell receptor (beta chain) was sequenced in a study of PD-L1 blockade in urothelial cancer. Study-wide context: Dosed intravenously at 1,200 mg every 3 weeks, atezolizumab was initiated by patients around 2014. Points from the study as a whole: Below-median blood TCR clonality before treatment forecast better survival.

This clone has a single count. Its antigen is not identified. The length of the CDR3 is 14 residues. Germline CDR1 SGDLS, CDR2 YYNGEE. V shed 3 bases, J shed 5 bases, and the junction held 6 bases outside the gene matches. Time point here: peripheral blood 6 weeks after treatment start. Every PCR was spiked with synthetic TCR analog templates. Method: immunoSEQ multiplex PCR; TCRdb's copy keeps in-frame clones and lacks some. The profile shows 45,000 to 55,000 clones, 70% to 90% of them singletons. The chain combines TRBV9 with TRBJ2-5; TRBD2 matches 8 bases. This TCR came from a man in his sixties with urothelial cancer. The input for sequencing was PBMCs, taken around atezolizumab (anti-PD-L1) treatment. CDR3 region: CASSASGGRETQYF. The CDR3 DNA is TGTGCCAGCAGCGCCTCGGGGGGGCGGGAGACCCAGTACTTC.